This is a list of T cell receptor beta chains from one sample in a study of technical replicates of blood from a few donors. TCRdb's copy holds only in-frame clones and misses some; the assay was immunoSEQ multiplex PCR. The repertoire consists of approximately 80,000 clones, with over 75% occurring once and the leading ten covering around 0.26%. The specimen sequenced was T cells isolated from PBMCs. These receptors all stem from a human donor in good health. The CDR3 runs from the conserved cysteine through the conserved F or W. D genes are given only for firm matches. Clone size is shown for a subset of rows, as once, few, many or a class of expanded clone.

V gene	clone size	J gene	D gene	CDR3 DNA	CDR3 protein
TRBV6-1	.	TRBJ2-1	TRBD2	TGTGCCGGCGGGACTAGCGGGTCCTACAATGAGCAGTTCTTC	CAGGTSGSYNEQFF
TRBV29-1	.	TRBJ2-2	.	TGCAGCGTTGAGGAGGGCGGCCCCGGGGAGCTGTTTTTT	CSVEEGGPGELFF
TRBV5-1	.	TRBJ2-1	TRBD2	TGCGCCAGCAGCTTGTCTAGCGGGGTGAAATCCTACAATGAGCAGTTCTTC	CASSLSSGVKSYNEQFF
TRBV7-9	.	TRBJ2-5	TRBD2	TGTGCCAGCAGCTGGGCTAGCGGGAGGGATCCGCGAGTGCCCCAGTACTTC	CASSWASGRDPRVPQYF
TRBV25-1	.	TRBJ1-1	.	TGTGCCAGCAGTGGGGTTTCGGGGTCGTCTGAAGCTTTCTTT	CASSGVSGSSEAFF
TRBV7-2	.	TRBJ2-7	.	TGTGCCAGCAGTCAAAGCGTGGGCGGAGGCTACGAGCAGTACTTC	CASSQSVGGGYEQYF
TRBV2	.	TRBJ2-1	TRBD1	TGTGCCAGCAATCCCATTCGGGACAGGGCGTACAATGAGCAGTTCTTC	CASNPIRDRAYNEQFF
TRBV27	.	TRBJ2-7	.	TGTGCCAGCAGTTTGAGGGACTCCTACGAGCAGTACTTC	CASSLRDSYEQYF
TRBV6-5	once	TRBJ1-1	.	TGTGCCAGCAGTTACTCTGGCGACAGGACAACTGAAGCTTTCTTT	CASSYSGDRTTEAFF
TRBV27	.	TRBJ1-4	.	TGTGCCAGCAGTCGAGGGGAAAAACTGTTTTTT	CASSRGEKLFF
TRBV19	.	TRBJ2-3	.	TGTGCCAGTAGTTTCCGGCGGGAAATAGCGGCGCCCACAGATACGCAGTATTTT	CASSFRREIAAPTDTQYF
TRBV27	.	TRBJ2-5	.	TGTGCCAGCAGTTTATGGTCGGGAGACCAAGAGACCCAGTACTTC	CASSLWSGDQETQYF